There are a few counts of the clone carrying this T cell receptor (beta chain). Its cognate antigen is unknown. TCR alpha and TCR beta cDNA libraries carrying sample barcodes and UMIs came from 5'RACE with constant-segment primers. TCRdb reprocessed the 5' RACE reads with MiXCR, giving one entry per CDR3 protein. Seen here are a few hundred thousand distinct CDR3 sequences, around 19% observed once, and the top ten hold around 21%. The data are from a study of T-cell memory formation after mild COVID-19. The wider study: Largely, TCR clusters stayed within a single donor.

The V gene end was trimmed by 2 bases and the J gene end by 9 bases; junction bases not matched to a gene: 6. CDR3 length equals 15 residues. CDR1 SGHRS and CDR2 YFSETQ come from the germline V gene. Study results and limitations: Of the contracting clones, CD4+ ones lay mainly in CM and EM, and CD8+ ones in EMRA.

This sequence joins TRBV5-1 and TRBJ2-1; 12 bases are a match to TRBD2. The sequencing input was PBMCs or a T cell subset sorted from them (not recorded which). The TCR comes from a man in his late teens or twenties who had mild COVID-19 (a few samples of this study predate the infection). Cell type and time point are not known. CDR3 region: CASSFGLAGGPEQFF. CDR3 bases: TGCGCCAGCAGCTTTGGCCTAGCGGGGGGGCCTGAGCAGTTCTTC.